The 7 T cell receptor beta chains reported below all come from one sample, sequenced in a study of T cell responses to AZD1222 COVID-19 vaccine. The protocol was immunoSEQ multiplex PCR, while the TCRdb copy is restricted to in-frame clones and leaves out a portion. Here the sample spans tens of thousands of clones, roughly 88% being singletons. Sequenced material: peripheral blood, taken 28 days after the second AZD1222 dose. These receptors were obtained from an adult who received the AZD1222 COVID-19 vaccine.

This rearrangement joins TRBV7-3 to TRBJ2-7; 9 nucleotides match TRBD1. The CDR3 contains 13 residues. CDR1 and CDR2 from the germline V gene are SGHTA and FQGTGA. Losses at the gene ends were 5 bases for V and 4 bases for J; bases not matched to a gene: 3. CDR3 bases: TGTGCCAGCAGCCCTGACAGGGGGTACGAGCAGTACTTC. Its protein is CASSPDRGYEQYF.

This chain uses TRBV15 with TRBJ1-4; maybe TRBD1 (5 bases). V was pared by 1 base and J by 7 bases, with 13 bases between. Germline CDR1 LNHNV, CDR2 YYDKDF (reference sequence). The CDR3 spans 15 residues. This CDR3 is CATSRVGVYGEKLFF. CDR3 DNA: TGTGCCACCAGCAGAGTGGGGGTATACGGTGAAAAACTGTTTTTT.

This CDR3 is CASSLRTGGFYEQYF. DNA of the CDR3: TGTGCCAGCAGCCTCAGGACAGGGGGATTTTACGAGCAGTACTTC. V usage is TRBV5-4 and J usage is TRBJ2-7, with TRBD1 identical over 10 bases. Per germline, CDR1 SGHNT and CDR2 YYREEE (reference sequence). V gave up 4 bases and J gave up 4 bases; unmatched junction bases: 8. The CDR3 has 15 residues. Complete variable domain (other parts from reference TRBV5-4 and TRBJ2-7): ETGVTQSPTHLIKTRGQQVTLRCSSQSGHNTVSWYQQALGQGPQFIFQYYREEENGRGNFPPRFSGLQFPNYSSELNVNALELDDSALYLCASSLRTGGFYEQYFGPGTRLTVT.

This chain joins TRBV25-1 and TRBJ1-3; 7 positions match TRBD1. Germline lookup yields CDR1 MGHDK and CDR2 SYGVNS. The J segment lost 7 bases and the V segment lost 6 bases, leaving 3 bases of the junction unmatched. The CDR3 loop spans 12 amino acids. CDR3 sequence: CASSRQGNTIYF. CDR3 DNA sequence: TGTGCCAGCAGCCGACAGGGCAACACCATATATTTT. Using reference TRBV25-1 and TRBJ1-3 for the parts outside the CDR3, the full variable domain is EADIYQTPRYLVIGTGKKITLECSQTMGHDKMYWYQQDPGMELHLIHYSYGVNSTEKGDLSSESTVSRIRTEHFPLTLESARPSHTSQYLCASSRQGNTIYFGEGSWLTVV.

Comments on this clone: Other DNA sequences of this sample code for an identical CDR3. The chain uses TRBV7-9 and TRBJ1-5, with 8 bases that match TRBD1. Germline CDR1 is SEHNR and CDR2 is FQNEAQ (reference sequence). V trimming: 3 bases; J trimming: 3 bases; junction bases outside the gene matches: 4. The CDR3 is made up of 15 amino acids. The CDR3 DNA follows: TGTGCCAGCAGCTTTGGGACAGGAGACAATCAGCCCCAGCATTTT. Its translation: CASSFGTGDNQPQHF. Complete variable domain (other parts from reference TRBV7-9 and TRBJ1-5): DTGVSQNPRHKITKRGQNVTFRCDPISEHNRLYWYRQTLGQGPEFLTYFQNEAQLEKSRLLSDRFSAERPKGSFSTLEIQRTEQGDSAMYLCASSFGTGDNQPQHFGDGTRLSIL.

J is TRBJ1-3 and V is TRBV30, with 8 positions matching TRBD1. CDR1 GTSNPN and CDR2 SVGIG come from the germline V gene (reference sequence). The CDR3 totals 16 residues. The ends lost 3 bases at V and 0 bases at J; junction bases unmatched: 7. The CDR3 DNA follows: TGTGCCTGGAGCAGACAGGGGTTCCTCTCTGGAAACACCATATATTTT. Its translation: CAWSRQGFLSGNTIYF.

This clone showed up just once. The chain uses TRBV6-6 and TRBJ1-5; D not resolved. The CDR3 length is 14 residues. Trimming left V 4 bases short and J 1 base short, with 8 bases between. Per germline, CDR1 MNHNY and CDR2 SVGAGI (reference sequence). The CDR3: CASSSGGSNQPQHF. Written as DNA, the CDR3 is TGTGCCAGCAGTTCCGGAGGAAGCAATCAGCCCCAGCATTTT.